The 22 T cell receptor beta chains below come from one sample, sequenced in a study of cytomegalovirus exposure and HLA in healthy donors. Vbeta (60) and Jbeta (13) primers were used in the PCR. Only in-frame clones appear in the TCRdb table, and some are missing; sequencing was by immunoSEQ multiplex PCR. The sample has over 100,000 clones, about three fifths seen once. The sample taken for sequencing was PBMCs. These receptors were obtained from a man aged 35 to 55 in good health and CMV-seropositive.

V and J are TRBV6-6 and TRBJ2-1, with a weak D call TRBD1 (5 bases). The V end lost 0 bases, the J end lost 8 bases, and 11 bases lay between the germline ends. The CDR3 spans 14 residues. CDR1 and CDR2 (germline): MNHNY, SVGAGI (reference sequence). CDR3: CASSYSRGVDEQFF. The DNA of the CDR3 is TGTGCCAGCAGTTACTCTAGGGGTGTCGATGAGCAGTTCTTC.

The table lists this clone with a few counts. V and J are TRBV11-2 and TRBJ1-2; unclear D gene. In germline, CDR1 is SGHAT, CDR2 FQNNGV. The CDR3 contains 13 residues. V was trimmed by 1 base and J by 8 bases, leaving 11 bases between them. The CDR3 DNA is TGTGCCAGCAGCTTAGGAGCGCGTGAGGGCTACACCTTC. Protein product: CASSLGAREGYTF.

This rearrangement joins TRBV19 to TRBJ1-5; weak D call: TRBD1 (6 bases). V lost 5 bases to trimming and J lost 7 bases, with 12 bases between them. The CDR3 extends over 13 amino acids. Germline loops: CDR1 LNHDA, CDR2 SQIVND (reference sequence). CDR3 sequence (DNA): TGTGCCAGTAGTCAGGGGAATGGGCAGCCCCAGCATTTT. Protein: CASSQGNGQPQHF. Filled out from reference TRBV19 and TRBJ1-5, the complete variable domain reads DGGITQSPKYLFRKEGQNVTLSCEQNLNHDAMYWYRQDPGQGLRLIYYSQIVNDFQKGDIAEGYSVSREKKESFPLTVTSAQKNPTAFYLCASSQGNGQPQHFGDGTRLSIL.

V usage is TRBV5-4 and J usage is TRBJ1-2; TRBD1 aligns across 7 bases. The CDR3 is made up of 15 amino acids. V lost 4 bases and J lost 8; bases outside the gene matches: 14. Germline V gene sequence: CDR1 SGHNT, CDR2 YYREEE (reference sequence). The DNA of the CDR3 is TGTGCCAGCAGCCCCGTCGACAGGGATAACTGGGGCTACACCTTC. Protein: CASSPVDRDNWGYTF.

This clone showed up just a few times. The chain carries TRBV7-6 and TRBJ1-3; D unclear. CDR1 SGHVS and CDR2 FNYEAQ come from the germline V gene. Between the trimmed V and J ends, which lost 1 base and 0 bases, there was a span of 13 bases. The CDR3 contains 17 residues. CDR3 nucleotide sequence: TGTGCCAGCAGCTTAGGTAACAGCGGTATCTCTGGAAACACCATATATTTT. It yields the protein CASSLGNSGISGNTIYF.

V gene TRBV10-1 combines with J gene TRBJ2-3; D gene ambiguous. The CDR3 spans 13 residues. The germline V gene encodes CDR1 WNHNN and CDR2 SYGVQD (reference sequence). V shed 3 bases and J shed 2 bases, with 6 bases lying between them. The CDR3 coding sequence is TGCGCCAGCAGTGAACAGACCACAGATACGCAGTATTTT. It encodes CASSEQTTDTQYF.

The rearrangement uses TRBV6-1 and TRBJ2-5; 8 bases line up with TRBD2. With 6 bases clipped from V and 1 base from J, the junction kept 7 bases outside the gene matches. CDR1 and CDR2 (germline): MNHNS, SASEGT. The CDR3 has 15 amino acids. This chain's CDR3 is CASSAGTRFQETQYF. In DNA, the CDR3 is TGTGCCAGCAGCGCCGGGACTAGATTCCAAGAGACCCAGTACTTC.

The chain joins TRBV18 to TRBJ2-2, with a tentative D call TRBD1 (5 bases). The germline V gene has CDR1 KGHSH and CDR2 LQKENI. This CDR3 has 16 residues. V lost 6 bases, J lost 2 bases, and 16 bases lay in between. CDR3 nucleotide sequence: TGTGCCAGCTCCGACACTTTCAGGGTTAACACCGGGGAGCTGTTTTTT. As protein: CASSDTFRVNTGELFF. The whole variable domain, remainder taken from reference TRBV18 and TRBJ2-2, is NAGVMQNPRHLVRRRGQEARLRCSPMKGHSHVYWYRQLPEEGLKFMVYLQKENIIDESGMPKERFSAEFPKEGPSILRIQQVVRGDSAAYFCASSDTFRVNTGELFFGEGSRLTVL.

The chain carries TRBV5-1 and TRBJ2-2; D is undetermined. Trimming pared 2 bases from V and 2 bases from J, leaving 7 bases between. The germline V gene encodes CDR1 SGHRS and CDR2 YFSETQ. This CDR3 contains 14 residues. The CDR3 nucleotides read TGCGCCAGCAGCTTCTACCCCAACACCGGGGAGCTGTTTTTT. This codes for CASSFYPNTGELFF.

This clone was counted once. Other DNA sequences of this sample code for an identical CDR3. This chain connects TRBV9 to TRBJ1-3; D is uncertain. Trimming left V 0 bases short and J 4 bases short, with 8 bases between. The CDR3 consists of 14 residues. Germline V gene lookup returns CDR1 SGDLS and CDR2 YYNGEE. This CDR3 is CASSVGSSGNTIYF. CDR3 DNA sequence: TGTGCCAGCAGCGTAGGCAGTTCCGGAAACACCATATATTTT.

This clone was seen only once. The rearrangement uses TRBV10-3 and TRBJ1-1; D unresolved. Germline CDR1 is ENHRY and CDR2 is SYGVKD. CDR3 length: 13 amino acids. Deletions cut 7 bases from V and 1 base from J, with 10 bases between. Here the CDR3 DNA reads TGTGCCATCATGCGGGGAACGAACACTGAAGCTTTCTTT. Translation: CAIMRGTNTEAFF.

The genes are TRBV5-1 and TRBJ2-3; 12 nucleotides match TRBD2. Germline values: CDR1 SGHRS, CDR2 YFSETQ. The V gene end was trimmed by 0 bases and the J gene end by 6 bases; junction bases not matched to a gene: 11. This CDR3 has 18 residues. The CDR3: CASSLVRASGRAGDTQYF. Here the CDR3 DNA reads TGCGCCAGCAGCTTGGTTCGGGCTAGCGGGAGGGCCGGGGATACGCAGTATTTT.

This clone was seen more than once but under ten times. The chain carries TRBV5-1 and TRBJ2-1; 10 bases agree with TRBD2. Germline CDR1 SGHRS, CDR2 YFSETQ. The V segment lost 7 bases and the J segment 5 bases; nucleotides outside the gene matches: 9. This CDR3 contains 15 residues. This CDR3 reads CASVDLAGVDNEQFF. The CDR3 DNA sequence: TGCGCCAGCGTCGACCTAGCGGGAGTAGACAATGAGCAGTTCTTC.

The rearrangement uses TRBV5-6 and TRBJ1-5, with D uncertain. Trimming pared 4 bases from V and 7 bases from J, leaving 12 bases between. This CDR3 is 13 amino acids long. The V gene's germline CDR1 is SGHDT and CDR2 YYEEEE. The CDR3 sequence is CASSPGIRQPQHF. CDR3 DNA: TGTGCCAGCAGCCCAGGTATCAGGCAGCCCCAGCATTTT. The entire variable domain, with the rest obtained from reference TRBV5-6 and TRBJ1-5, is as follows: DAGVTQSPTHLIKTRGQQVTLRCSPKSGHDTVSWYQQALGQGPQFIFQYYEEEERQRGNFPDRFSGHQFPNYSSELNVNALLLGDSALYLCASSPGIRQPQHFGDGTRLSIL.

The chain combines TRBV19 with TRBJ1-3; D is unclear. This CDR3 is built from 16 residues. The V and J ends lost 4 bases and 0 bases respectively, with 13 bases between them. Germline V lookup: CDR1 LNHDA, CDR2 SQIVND (reference sequence). CDR3 amino acids: CASSTARLSSGNTIYF. CDR3 bases: TGTGCCAGTAGTACTGCCAGGCTGAGCTCTGGAAACACCATATATTTT.

The V and J genes are TRBV29-1 and TRBJ1-5; D gene uncertain. The CDR3 is 12 amino acids. Germline-derived CDR1 and CDR2 are SQVTM and ANQGSEA. The V end lost 1 base, the J end lost 8 bases, and 9 bases lay between the germline ends. CDR3 loop: CSVEASGEPQHF. The CDR3 DNA reads TGCAGCGTTGAAGCTTCGGGTGAGCCCCAGCATTTT.

This chain links TRBV28 with TRBJ2-3; 10 bases are a match to TRBD2. V dropped 7 bases and J dropped 0; count of bases not matched to a gene: 10. The CDR3 contains 17 residues. The germline CDR1 and CDR2 sequences are MDHEN and SYDVKM. The CDR3, as DNA: TGTGCCAGCACAAGCGGGAGGGCCTCTTGGAGCACAGATACGCAGTATTTT. Residues: CASTSGRASWSTDTQYF. Full variable domain (rest looked up from reference TRBV28 and TRBJ2-3): DVKVTQSSRYLVKRTGEKVFLECVQDMDHENMFWYRQDPGLGLRLIYFSYDVKMKEKGDIPEGYSVSREKKERFSLILESASTNQTSMYLCASTSGRASWSTDTQYFGPGTRLTVL.

This clone was observed a handful of times. J is TRBJ2-5 and V is TRBV18; 8 bases are shared with TRBD2. The germline V gene has CDR1 KGHSH and CDR2 LQKENI. V shed 3 bases and J 1 base; nucleotides not matched to a gene: 1. The CDR3 runs 14 residues. The CDR3 here is CASSPGGVQETQYF. The DNA of the CDR3 is TGTGCCAGCTCACCCGGGGGGGTCCAAGAGACCCAGTACTTC.

The gene calls are TRBV6-6 and TRBJ2-2, with 10 bases fitting TRBD2. V lost 2 bases and J lost 7; bases outside the gene matches: 4. The length of the CDR3 is 15 residues. CDR1 MNHNY and CDR2 SVGAGI come from the germline V gene (reference sequence). The CDR3 region has the DNA TGTGCCAGCAGTTACGGGCTAGCGGGGGTCGGGGAGCTGTTTTTT. It specifies CASSYGLAGVGELFF.

This chain connects TRBV28 to TRBJ2-1; possibly TRBD2 for D (6 bases). The germline gives CDR1 MDHEN, CDR2 SYDVKM. The CDR3 has 16 residues. Trimming stripped 5 bases from V and 0 bases from J, with 14 bases between. The CDR3 DNA is TGTGCCAGCAGTACGGATAGCGGCAGCTCCTACAATGAGCAGTTCTTC. It encodes CASSTDSGSSYNEQFF. The variable domain in full, with the rest retrieved from reference TRBV28 and TRBJ2-1, is DVKVTQSSRYLVKRTGEKVFLECVQDMDHENMFWYRQDPGLGLRLIYFSYDVKMKEKGDIPEGYSVSREKKERFSLILESASTNQTSMYLCASSTDSGSSYNEQFFGPGTRLTVL.

This clone came up a few times. CDR3 protein: CASSETLLAGDDEQYF. The CDR3 DNA follows: TGTGCCAGCAGTGAGACACTACTAGCGGGAGACGACGAGCAGTACTTC. The chain employs TRBV6-1 and TRBJ2-7; TRBD2 agrees at 11 bases. Trimming took 3 bases from V and 5 from J; bases not matched to a gene: 9. Germline lookup yields CDR1 MNHNS and CDR2 SASEGT. The CDR3 runs to 16 residues.

The chain recombines TRBV10-1 with TRBJ1-1; the D is unclear. V was clipped by 5 bases and J by 1 base, with 5 bases between them. From germline, CDR1 is WNHNN and CDR2 SYGVQD (reference sequence). CDR3 size: 12 residues. In nucleotides, the CDR3 is TGCGCCAGCAGTACGGGGAACACTGAAGCTTTCTTT. Translated, it gives CASSTGNTEAFF.